These T cell receptor beta chains were read from a single sample in a study of CD8 T cells in Susac syndrome. TCRdb re-analysed the immunoSEQ multiplex PCR reads in MiXCR, keeping a single row per CDR3 protein. The sample carries about 82,000 distinct CDR3 sequences, 95% to 96% recorded once. What was sequenced was CD8+ T cells from PBMCs. These receptors were collected from a human donor with Susac syndrome. Each CDR3 is given with its conserved first and last residue. The order of the fields is J gene, V gene, D gene, clone size, CDR3 protein, CDR3 DNA. The D gene is left open where the match is weak. Clone size is stated in some rows and not others, as once, few, many or a class when expanded.

TRBJ2-7	TRBV12-3/TRBV12-4	TRBD1	NA	CASSGDSPSAEQYF	TGTGCCAGCAGTGGGGACAGCCCCTCCGCCGAGCAGTACTTC
TRBJ2-7	TRBV6-5	NA	NA	CASSPTGTSVYEQYF	TGTGCCAGCAGCCCTACCGGGACGTCAGTCTACGAGCAGTACTTC
TRBJ2-7	TRBV29-1	TRBD1	NA	CSVENPGGSSSYEQYF	TGCAGCGTTGAAAACCCAGGGGGCTCCAGCTCCTACGAGCAGTACTTC
TRBJ1-1	TRBV20-1	NA	NA	CSASSPPQVVF	TGCAGTGCTAGTTCCCCCCCCCAGGTGGTCTTT
TRBJ1-2	TRBV7-2	NA	NA	CASSFQGRGYYGYTF	TGTGCCAGCAGCTTTCAGGGGAGAGGCTACTATGGCTACACCTTC
TRBJ2-7	TRBV27	TRBD2	NA	CASSFSGVDEQYF	TGTGCCAGCAGTTTTAGCGGGGTCGACGAGCAGTACTTC
TRBJ1-2	TRBV29-1	NA	NA	CSVVVDPYYGYTF	TGCAGCGTTGTCGTGGACCCCTACTATGGCTACACCTTC
TRBJ1-2	TRBV23-1	TRBD1	NA	CASSLRGTVNGYTF	TGCGCCAGCAGTCTACGCGGGACAGTAAATGGCTACACCTTC
TRBJ1-1	TRBV27	NA	NA	CASSLSPGENTEAFF	TGTGCCAGCAGTTTATCTCCGGGTGAGAACACTGAAGCTTTCTTT
TRBJ2-7	TRBV7-2	NA	NA	CASSRPAYEQYF	TGTGCCAGCAGCCGCCCCGCCTACGAGCAGTACTTC
TRBJ2-6	TRBV3-1	NA	NA	CASSPRLGEGSGANVLTF	TGTGCCAGCAGCCCTCGGCTCGGCGAGGGGTCCGGGGCCAACGTCCTGACTTTC
TRBJ2-7	TRBV6-2/TRBV6-3	TRBD1	NA	CASRRDSLTYEQYF	TGTGCCAGCAGAAGGGACAGCCTTACCTACGAGCAGTACTTC
TRBJ1-6	TRBV7-3	NA	NA	CASSPPHTGSSSYNSPLHF	TGTGCCAGCAGCCCCCCGCACACAGGCTCGAGCTCCTATAATTCACCCCTCCACTTT
TRBJ1-2	TRBV6-5	NA	NA	CASSDQTRDGYTF	TGTGCCAGCAGTGACCAAACTAGGGATGGCTACACCTTC
TRBJ2-7	TRBV30	NA	NA	CAWSTLGPLGYEQYF	TGTGCCTGGAGTACCCTCGGGCCGTTAGGATACGAGCAGTACTTC
TRBJ2-7	TRBV7-2	NA	NA	CASSGDWYLEDEQYF	TGTGCCAGCAGCGGAGACTGGTATTTGGAGGACGAGCAGTACTTC
TRBJ1-2	TRBV19	NA	NA	CASSPSGFYGYTF	TGTGCCAGTTCCCCCTCAGGTTTCTATGGCTACACCTTC
TRBJ2-1	TRBV11-3	NA	NA	CASSLGLSGRHYNEQFF	TGTGCCAGCAGCTTAGGTCTGTCGGGGAGACACTACAATGAGCAGTTCTTC
TRBJ2-3	TRBV7-6	NA	NA	CASSLAEEFGDTQYF	TGTGCCAGCAGCTTAGCGGAGGAGTTCGGAGATACGCAGTATTTT
TRBJ2-3	TRBV28	NA	NA	CASSLDGDLSTDTQYF	TGTGCCAGCAGCCTTGACGGGGACCTTAGCACAGATACGCAGTATTTT
TRBJ2-1	TRBV13	TRBD1	NA	CASSIGVGQPRNEQFF	TGTGCCAGCAGCATTGGAGTGGGACAGCCTCGCAATGAGCAGTTCTTC
TRBJ1-3	TRBV30	NA	NA	CAWSVQWNTIYF	TGTGCCTGGAGTGTACAATGGAACACCATATATTTT
TRBJ2-7	TRBV5-4	TRBD1	NA	CASSLFTGTGAYEQYF	TGTGCCAGCAGCTTATTTACCGGGACAGGGGCCTACGAGCAGTACTTC
TRBJ1-2	TRBV6-2/TRBV6-3	NA	NA	CASSYSGGPWKGYTF	TGTGCCAGCAGTTACTCAGGAGGGCCCTGGAAGGGCTACACCTTC
TRBJ1-1	TRBV5-6	NA	few	CASSLVRGTEAFF	TGTGCCAGCAGCTTGGTGCGGGGCACTGAAGCTTTCTTT
TRBJ2-7	TRBV5-4	NA	few	CASSLERTYEQYF	TGTGCCAGCAGCTTGGAAAGAACCTACGAGCAGTACTTC
TRBJ2-7	TRBV20-1	TRBD1	NA	CSAPLYRGRYEQYF	TGCAGTGCTCCACTATACAGGGGGCGATACGAGCAGTACTTC
TRBJ2-7	TRBV12-5	NA	NA	CASGFDIVGEQYF	TGTGCTAGTGGTTTCGATATTGTTGGGGAGCAGTACTTC
TRBJ2-1	TRBV5-7	NA	NA	CASSLLPFCQGCNEQFF	TGTGCCAGCAGCTTGTTACCCTTTTGCCAGGGTTGCAATGAGCAGTTCTTC